This T cell receptor (beta chain) was retrieved from a study of blood T cell repertoires in COVID-19. Study-wide background: The United States, Italy and Spain provided the acute and convalescent COVID-19 samples. T cells, B-cell-depleted T cells, or PBMCs provided the cDNA or gDNA that served as material.

In the original workflow: Reference gene primer amplification gave nucleated cell count estimates. This table comes from immunoSEQ multiplex PCR, and its TCRdb copy is limited to in-frame clones, with some not included. V, J and clone size derive from that table, while D and trimming were established from the DNA sequence. The sample holds fewer than 120,000 clones, 72% seen once. There are 14 residues in the CDR3. Germline V CDR1 and CDR2: SEHNR, FQNEAQ (reference sequence). V lost 5 bases, J lost 5 bases, and 2 bases stayed unmatched. The rearrangement joins TRBV7-9 to TRBJ1-4; 10 nucleotides line up with TRBD1. The specimen was peripheral blood. The receptor comes from a woman aged 60-75 years with acute or convalescent COVID-19. CDR3 in DNA: TGTGCCAGCAGCATGGGACAGGGGAATGAAAAACTGTTTTTT. Translated: CASSMGQGNEKLFF.